These 10 T cell receptor beta chains share one sample of origin, sequenced in a study of T-cell memory formation after mild COVID-19. TCRdb re-called the 5' RACE reads with MiXCR, one entry per CDR3 protein. This table has almost 350,000 distinct CDR3 sequences, 20% to 25% appearing once. Specimen: PBMCs or a T cell subset sorted from them (not recorded which). These TCRs come from a man aged 18 to 35 who had mild COVID-19 (a few samples of this study predate the infection). Cell type and time point are not known.

The rearrangement links TRBV12-3 or TRBV12-4 to TRBJ1-1; 8 bases align to TRBD1. This CDR3 has 14 amino acids. J lost 4 bases, V lost 8 bases, and 9 bases had no gene match. The CDR3 is CASGPRQGITEAFF. The CDR3 DNA follows: TGTGCCAGCGGGCCCCGACAGGGGATCACTGAAGCTTTCTTT.

This clonotype was counted between two and nine times. The chain recombines TRBV5-5 with TRBJ1-1; no clear D gene. V was clipped by 2 bases and J by 6 bases, with 11 bases between them. The length of the CDR3 is 13 residues. Germline CDR1 SGHKS, CDR2 YYEKEE (reference sequence). CDR3 residues: CASSFRFFPEAFF. CDR3 DNA: TGTGCCAGCAGCTTCCGGTTTTTTCCTGAAGCTTTCTTT.

This sequence joins TRBV15 and TRBJ1-1; a possible D gene is TRBD1 (6 bases). The CDR3 has 16 amino acids. Germline loops: CDR1 LNHNV, CDR2 YYDKDF (reference sequence). Trimming left V 0 bases short and J 4 bases short, with 15 bases between. This CDR3 is CATSRDRGGGGTEAFF. CDR3 bases: TGTGCCACCAGCAGAGACAGGGGTGGTGGCGGCACTGAAGCTTTCTTT. The whole variable domain, filled in from reference TRBV15 and TRBJ1-1, reads DAMVIQNPRYQVTQFGKPVTLSCSQTLNHNVMYWYQQKSSQAPKLLFHYYDKDFNNEADTPDNFQSRRPNTSFCFLDIRSPGLGDTAMYLCATSRDRGGGGTEAFFGQGTRLTVV.

The chain has TRBV11-1 and TRBJ2-2, with unresolved D. The CDR3 covers 12 residues. Trimming shortened V by 5 bases and J by 9 bases, and 10 bases separated the two germline ends. CDR1 and CDR2 from the germline V gene are SGHAT and FQDESV (reference sequence). In nucleotides, the CDR3 is TGTGCCAGCAGCCACTACCCTAGGGAGCTGTTTTTT. Its translation is CASSHYPRELFF.

The chain employs TRBV5-1 and TRBJ2-7; TRBD2 is a possible D gene (6 bases). V was shortened by 5 bases and J by 2 bases, with 17 bases between the two germline ends. The CDR3 contains 15 residues. Germline CDR1 is SGHRS and CDR2 is YFSETQ. This chain's CDR3 is CASRPASGSPYEQYF. The CDR3 bases are TGCGCCAGCAGGCCCGCCTCCGGGAGCCCCTACGAGCAGTACTTC.

This clonotype showed up many times. V is TRBV4-3 and J is TRBJ1-2, with 7 bases fitting TRBD1. This CDR3 has 15 residues. The junction had 7 bases not matched to a gene; V was cut back by 0 bases and J by 6 bases. CDR1 is LGHNA and CDR2 is YSLEER in the germline V gene. In nucleotides, the CDR3 is TGCGCCAGCAGCCAAGATCGAGGGGGCGGAAATGGCTACACCTTC. This translates into CASSQDRGGGNGYTF.

The V and J genes are TRBV15 and TRBJ1-2, with D unresolved. Looked up from germline, CDR1 is LNHNV and CDR2 is YYDKDF (reference sequence). The CDR3 is 13 amino acids. The V end was cut by 0 bases, the J end by 2 bases, with 4 bases between. Here the CDR3 reads CATSRDRNYGYTF. The CDR3, as DNA: TGTGCCACCAGCAGAGACAGAAACTATGGCTACACCTTC.

This clonotype occurred a few times. This chain uses TRBV7-9 with TRBJ1-1; maybe TRBD1 (6 bases). The CDR3 extends over 13 amino acids. Trimming pared 4 bases from V and 10 bases from J, leaving 16 bases between. Per the germline V gene, CDR1 is SEHNR and CDR2 is FQNEAQ (reference sequence). CDR3 protein: CASSSQGSTGAFF. The CDR3 nucleotides read TGTGCCAGCAGCTCTCAGGGGTCAACGGGAGCTTTCTTT.

This clonotype was found a few times. V and J are TRBV3-1 and TRBJ1-1; D is uncertain. This CDR3 is built from 14 residues. V was shortened by 3 bases and J by 2 bases, with 10 bases between the two germline ends. Germline values: CDR1 LGHDT, CDR2 YNNKEL (reference sequence). The CDR3 loop is CASSHTAANTEAFF. CDR3 nucleotides: TGTGCCAGCAGCCACACGGCAGCAAACACTGAAGCTTTCTTT.

In its sample, this clonotype was seen a few times. This chain connects TRBV12-3 or TRBV12-4 to TRBJ2-1; a weak D match, TRBD1 (6 bases). The CDR3 is made up of 14 amino acids. With 7 bases removed from V and 2 bases from J, the gap between germline ends came to 12 bases. Written as DNA, the CDR3 is TGTGCCAGCACCCAGGACAGACCCTACAATGAGCAGTTCTTC. This gives the protein CASTQDRPYNEQFF.